Reported below is one TCR beta chain. The assay was immunoSEQ multiplex PCR, and TCRdb's table has in-frame clones only and misses some. The sample comprises 200,000 to 300,000 clones, about nine tenths of which are singletons, and 2.5% rests with the top ten. This sample is drawn from a study of blood T cell repertoires in COVID-19. On the study more broadly: Whether acute or convalescent, the COVID-19 samples came from the United States, Italy and Spain.

Enrolled through a virtual design, the participants were between roughly 18 and 90 years of age and came from roughly 22 US areas. The V and J ends lost 2 bases and 4 bases, in that order; junction bases with no gene match: 5. Germline lookup yields CDR1 SGDLS and CDR2 YYNGEE. The CDR3 totals 15 residues. Specimen: PBMCs or T cells enriched from blood (not recorded which). The chain uses TRBV9 and TRBJ2-3; 9 bases map to TRBD2. The source is a woman between 35 and 50 years old with acute COVID-19. The CDR3 spells CASSVQRTSADTQYF. The CDR3 bases are TGTGCCAGCAGCGTGCAAAGGACTAGCGCAGATACGCAGTATTTT.